The T cell receptor beta chain described here comes from a study of regulatory T cells in long-lasting Graves disease. This clonotype was counted at least ten times. Its antigen remains unidentified. CDR3 length equals 13 residues. V lost 3 bases and J 1 base, leaving 9 bases between the germline ends. Germline V lookup: CDR1 GTSNPN, CDR2 SVGIG (reference sequence). Study-wide results and limits: Persistent Graves' patients showed reduced TCR diversity versus newly diagnosed patients. New patients shared roughly 1,000 public clonotypes, and persistent patients shared more, with over 2,500.

Through Arm-PCR of CDR3 regions and iRepertoire HTBI primers, TCR beta libraries were built. MiXCR, run by TCRdb on the multiplex PCR reads, gives a single entry per CDR3 protein. Of hundreds of thousands of distinct CDR3 sequences listed, around 20% are singletons. The time point is: persistent/refractory GD, antithyroid drugs over 5 years with positive TRAb. Extracted PBMC RNA gave rise to the TCR library. V gene TRBV30 combines with J gene TRBJ1-1; D ambiguous. The sample was peripheral blood mononuclear cells (PBMCs), taken when the disease was refractory, from a patient treated with antithyroid drugs. This receptor was taken from a female donor with Graves disease. In nucleotides, the CDR3 is TGTGCCTGGAGAATAGAGGAGAACACTGAAGCTTTCTTT. Translation: CAWRIEENTEAFF.